A single sample is the source of the 32 T cell receptor beta chains below, sequenced in a study of T cell clones after liver transplantation (dated 2019 in TCRdb). Preparation of the library involved the immunoSEQ multiplex PCR assay. What TCRdb holds here is the immuneACCESS table cut down to in-frame rearrangements. Part of the clones is not present; checked against another copy, under half of the missing clones reflect an unresolved V gene, and the others are unexplained. This sample lists tens of thousands of clones; roughly nine tenths were detected once. Clones ranked in the top ten supply roughly 2.5% of the sample. The intended sense of this specimen's time point label: pre-transplant. Sequenced material: CD4+ T cells from blood, taken before liver transplant. The receptor source for this set is a human donor who received a liver transplant.

Here the CDR3 reads CSVRGQGTHAEAFF. The CDR3 DNA reads TGCAGCGTTAGGGGACAGGGCACCCACGCTGAAGCTTTCTTT. This rearrangement joins TRBV29-1 to TRBJ1-1; 9 positions agree with TRBD1. The CDR3 sequence is 14 residues long. The germline V gene has CDR1 SQVTM and CDR2 ANQGSEA. J gave up 6 bases and V 5 bases, and 10 bases lay outside the gene matches.

The genes are TRBV11-2 and TRBJ2-1; TRBD1 matches at 9 bases. Germline-derived CDR1 and CDR2 are SGHAT and FQNNGV. V was clipped by 4 bases and J by 0 bases; unmatched bases: 7. This CDR3 has 17 residues. CDR3 in amino acids: CASSYPGQGRSYNEQFF. The DNA of the CDR3 is TGTGCCAGCAGCTACCCGGGACAGGGACGCTCCTACAATGAGCAGTTCTTC.

This CDR3 is CASSIDSSVEQYF. The DNA for the CDR3 is TGTGCCAGCAGTATTGACTCCTCAGTCGAGCAGTACTTC. The J gene is TRBJ2-7, the V gene TRBV2; D remains ambiguous. The germline V gene has CDR1 SNHLY and CDR2 FYNNEI. The CDR3 runs 13 residues. Trimming took off 5 bases at V and 6 bases at J, with 14 bases between the two ends.

V is TRBV7-3 and J is TRBJ2-2; 7 bases map to TRBD2. Trimming took 1 base from V and 1 from J; bases not matched to a gene: 9. Germline V gene data show CDR1 as SGHTA and CDR2 as FQGTGA. CDR3 length equals 18 residues. This chain's CDR3 is CASSLNPMAGVNTGELFF. The CDR3 coding sequence is TGTGCCAGCAGCTTAAATCCGATGGCGGGAGTGAACACCGGGGAGCTGTTTTTT.

The J gene is TRBJ1-1, the V gene TRBV6-5; maybe TRBD1 (5 bases). Germline assignment: CDR1 MNHEY and CDR2 SVGAGI. V gave up 5 bases and J gave up 2 bases, with 12 bases separating them. The CDR3 has 14 residues. The CDR3 DNA sequence: TGTGCCAGCAGTGCCTTGGGGGGTAACACTGAAGCTTTCTTT. Protein product: CASSALGGNTEAFF.

This sequence joins TRBV15 and TRBJ1-2; the match to TRBD1 covers 7 bases. V dropped 5 bases and J dropped 9; count of bases not matched to a gene: 12. The V gene's germline CDR1 is LNHNV and CDR2 YYDKDF (reference sequence). The CDR3 runs to 14 residues. For the CDR3, the DNA is TGTGCCACCAGCCGAGGAGGGGGCACGGGAAGCTACACCTTC. Amino acid sequence: CATSRGGGTGSYTF.

The chain carries TRBV28 and TRBJ2-3, with 10 positions matching TRBD1. The CDR3 runs to 16 residues. Looked up from germline, CDR1 is MDHEN and CDR2 is SYDVKM. The V and J ends lost 4 bases and 4 bases, in that order; junction bases with no gene match: 8. DNA of the CDR3: TGTGCCAGCAGTTCCCAACGGGACAGGGGACCAGATACGCAGTATTTT. Translation: CASSSQRDRGPDTQYF.

The chain joins TRBV15 to TRBJ2-7; 7 bases agree with TRBD1. CDR3 size: 17 residues. The germline CDR1 and CDR2 sequences are LNHNV and YYDKDF (reference sequence). With 5 bases clipped from V and 5 bases from J, the junction kept 18 bases outside the gene matches. The CDR3, as DNA: TGTGCCACCAGCGGGCAGTATACAGGGGCGGTTGAGAACGAGCAGTACTTC. Translating it yields CATSGQYTGAVENEQYF.

This clone turned up a few times. The chain has TRBV6-1 and TRBJ1-1; D is uncertain. In germline, CDR1 is MNHNS, CDR2 SASEGT. CDR3 length equals 13 residues. V lost 6 bases to trimming and J lost 4 bases, with 12 bases between them. The CDR3 is CASSPVWGTEAFF. In nucleotides, the CDR3 is TGTGCCAGCAGCCCCGTATGGGGCACTGAAGCTTTCTTT.

The V and J genes are TRBV2 and TRBJ1-4, with D tentatively TRBD1 (5 bases). The CDR3 consists of 14 residues. The germline V and J ends were trimmed by 2 bases and 7 bases, with 11 bases remaining between them. Germline V gives CDR1 SNHLY, CDR2 FYNNEI. The CDR3: CASSEFSGREKLFF. For the CDR3, the DNA is TGTGCCAGCAGTGAATTTTCGGGGCGTGAAAAACTGTTTTTT.

This clone was recorded only once. V gene TRBV5-8 combines with J gene TRBJ2-1, with D possibly being TRBD2 (5 bases). V was clipped by 5 bases and J by 3 bases, with 15 bases between them. Germline assignment: CDR1 SGHTS and CDR2 YDEGEE. There are 15 residues in the CDR3. CDR3 amino acids: CASRLGRNLYNEQFF. CDR3 DNA: TGTGCCAGCAGACTAGGACGGAACCTCTACAATGAGCAGTTCTTC.

The V call is TRBV7-9, the J call TRBJ2-7; TRBD2 agrees at 13 bases. The CDR3 length is 16 residues. Germline V CDR1 and CDR2: SEHNR, FQNEAQ (reference sequence). V lost 5 bases, J lost 2 bases, and 6 bases stayed unmatched. The CDR3 spells CASSPGLAGRTYEQYF. The CDR3 DNA reads TGTGCCAGCAGCCCGGGACTAGCGGGAAGAACCTACGAGCAGTACTTC.

The chain joins TRBV2 to TRBJ2-3, with TRBD2 matching over 8 bases. J gave up 1 base and V 7 bases, and 4 bases lay outside the gene matches. The CDR3 contains 14 residues. CDR1 and CDR2 (germline): SNHLY, FYNNEI. CDR3 amino acids: CASTAGGRTDTQYF. The CDR3, as DNA: TGTGCCAGCACTGCGGGAGGCCGCACAGATACGCAGTATTTT.

This chain connects TRBV11-2 to TRBJ1-1; D is undetermined. This CDR3 contains 13 residues. The germline V and J ends were trimmed by 3 bases and 0 bases, with 5 bases remaining between them. CDR1 SGHAT and CDR2 FQNNGV come from the germline V gene. CDR3 coding DNA: TGTGCCAGCAGCTTGCACATGAACACTGAAGCTTTCTTT. It yields the protein CASSLHMNTEAFF.

The genes are TRBV18 and TRBJ1-3, with D uncertain. There are 15 residues in the CDR3. V lost 3 bases and J 2 bases, leaving 11 bases between the germline ends. The V gene's germline CDR1 is KGHSH and CDR2 LQKENI. CDR3 coding DNA: TGTGCCAGCTCACCGAGTAACAGTCCTGGAAACACCATATATTTT. Translation gives CASSPSNSPGNTIYF.

This clone came up once. The chain recombines TRBV23-1 with TRBJ2-3; D possibly corresponds to TRBD1 (6 bases). TRBV23-1 is marked as an open reading frame, function uncertain. Deletions cut 4 bases from V and 3 bases from J, with 11 bases between. CDR3 length: 14 residues. The CDR3 sequence is CASSRSGVTDTQYF. CDR3 nucleotides: TGCGCCAGCAGTCGATCAGGGGTAACAGATACGCAGTATTTT.

The chain is built from TRBV5-1 and TRBJ2-5; D is uncertain. CDR1 is SGHRS and CDR2 is YFSETQ in the germline V gene. CDR3 length equals 13 residues. V lost 2 bases and J lost 3, with 8 bases in between. The CDR3 loop reads CASSFPSEETQYF. For the CDR3, the DNA is TGCGCCAGCAGCTTCCCCAGTGAAGAGACCCAGTACTTC.

V usage is TRBV10-3 and J usage is TRBJ2-7, with D perhaps TRBD2 (5 bases). Trimming stripped 2 bases from V and 3 bases from J, with 20 bases between. In germline, CDR1 is ENHRY, CDR2 SYGVKD. The CDR3 has 17 amino acids. The CDR3 here is CAISEGPVGDISYEQYF. CDR3 bases: TGTGCCATCAGTGAGGGGCCCGTGGGAGACATCAGCTACGAGCAGTACTTC.

The chain links TRBV5-6 to TRBJ1-5, with D unresolved. The CDR3 runs 16 residues. Trimming left V 1 base short and J 3 bases short, with 14 bases between. In germline, CDR1 is SGHDT, CDR2 YYEEEE. The CDR3 sequence is CASSLSLAGYNQPQHF. The CDR3 DNA reads TGTGCCAGCAGCTTGAGTCTCGCCGGATACAATCAGCCCCAGCATTTT.

The chain carries TRBV6-6 and TRBJ2-7; 12 nucleotides match TRBD2. Germline CDR1 is MNHNY and CDR2 is SVGAGI (reference sequence). The CDR3 loop spans 14 amino acids. Trimming cost V 9 bases and J 3 bases; bases outside gene matches: 6. The CDR3 DNA reads TGTGCCAGTTCTAGCGGGAGGGGTGACTACGAGCAGTACTTC. This codes for CASSSGRGDYEQYF.

The chain links TRBV4-2 to TRBJ2-1, with TRBD2 matching 9 bases. The V and J ends lost 4 bases and 9 bases, in that order; junction bases with no gene match: 10. The CDR3 is made up of 15 amino acids. Germline values: CDR1 LGHNA, CDR2 YNFKEQ. The CDR3, as DNA: TGTGCCAGCAGCCTCTGGACTAGCGACGCGGGTGAGCAGTTCTTC. It codes for CASSLWTSDAGEQFF.

This chain joins TRBV11-2 and TRBJ2-1, with no clear D. The CDR3 spans 11 residues. Deletions cut 5 bases from V and 9 bases from J, with 8 bases between. Per germline, CDR1 SGHAT and CDR2 FQNNGV. The CDR3 protein is CASSRSGEQFF. CDR3 nucleotide sequence: TGTGCCAGCAGCCGGTCCGGTGAGCAGTTCTTC.

There are a few counts of this clone. Other nucleotide sequences from this sample produce the same CDR3. The chain joins TRBV29-1 to TRBJ1-1; D perhaps matches TRBD1 (5 bases). From germline, CDR1 is SQVTM and CDR2 ANQGSEA. The CDR3 is 12 amino acids. V lost 3 bases, J lost 4 bases, and 9 bases lay in between. CDR3 nucleotides: TGCAGCGTTGAGTCGGGGGGCACTGAAGCTTTCTTT. This sequence encodes CSVESGGTEAFF.

The genes are TRBV12-5 and TRBJ1-2, with 12 positions matching TRBD1. Germline lookup yields CDR1 LGHNT and CDR2 FRNRAP. The CDR3 spans 17 residues. After removal of 5 bases from V and 5 bases from J, the junction contained 12 bases not matched to a gene. The CDR3 nucleotides read TGTGCTAGTGGTCCAACCGGGACAGGGGGCGCAGGTTATGGCTACACCTTC. Its translation is CASGPTGTGGAGYGYTF.

The V gene is TRBV10-3, the J gene TRBJ2-5; D possibly corresponds to TRBD1 (7 bases). Germline V gene lookup returns CDR1 ENHRY and CDR2 SYGVKD. Trimming removed 11 bases from V and 3 bases from J, with 19 bases in between. The CDR3 contains 14 residues. The CDR3 loop reads CASTQGGSEETQYF. CDR3 sequence (DNA): TGTGCCTCTACCCAGGGGGGTAGCGAAGAGACCCAGTACTTC.

V and J are TRBV5-6 and TRBJ2-3, with 9 positions matching TRBD2. V was pared by 2 bases and J by 1 base, with 2 bases of the junction left unmatched. The CDR3 consists of 15 residues. The germline CDR1 and CDR2 sequences are SGHDT and YYEEEE. The CDR3 sequence: CASSFWTSGTDTQYF. In DNA form, the CDR3 reads TGTGCCAGCAGCTTTTGGACTAGCGGCACAGATACGCAGTATTTT.

The V gene is TRBV11-3, the J gene TRBJ2-7; the D gene is possibly TRBD1 (7 bases). Germline V lookup: CDR1 SGHNT, CDR2 YENEEA. This CDR3 is 13 amino acids long. Trimming removed 1 base from V and 6 bases from J, with 10 bases in between. The CDR3 is CASSLAGGSEQYF. The CDR3 DNA is TGTGCCAGCAGCTTAGCAGGGGGGTCCGAGCAGTACTTC.

V is TRBV2 and J is TRBJ2-7; 10 bases line up with TRBD2. Per germline, CDR1 SNHLY and CDR2 FYNNEI. Trimming removed 8 bases from V and 6 bases from J; junction bases left unmatched: 22. The CDR3 totals 18 residues. CDR3 region: CASGSGSSGRPSLIEQYF. The CDR3 DNA is TGTGCCAGCGGGAGTGGGTCTAGCGGGAGACCCTCGTTAATCGAGCAGTACTTC.

CDR3 sequence: CASSQELGVRGYTF. In DNA form, the CDR3 reads TGCGCCAGCAGCCAAGAGCTGGGGGTGAGGGGCTACACCTTC. The chain employs TRBV4-1 and TRBJ1-2; D possibly corresponds to TRBD1 (5 bases). V lost 0 bases and J lost 8, with 13 bases in between. This CDR3 is built from 14 residues. Germline CDR1 and CDR2: MGHRA and YSYEKL.

CDR3 nucleotide sequence: TGTGCCAGCAGGATTAGGGGGCGGGATACGCAGTATTTT. Amino acid sequence: CASRIRGRDTQYF. The chain employs TRBV6-5 and TRBJ2-3; 7 nucleotides line up with TRBD1. V trimming: 6 bases; J trimming: 6 bases; junction bases outside the gene matches: 6. Germline V gene data show CDR1 as MNHEY and CDR2 as SVGAGI. There are 13 residues in the CDR3.

The chain combines TRBV5-1 with TRBJ2-5, with a tentative D call TRBD1 (5 bases). Trimming cost V 2 bases and J 3 bases, with 11 bases left between them. This CDR3 is built from 14 residues. Germline V gene sequence: CDR1 SGHRS, CDR2 YFSETQ. The CDR3 DNA sequence: TGCGCCAGCAGCTTCCGACAGAGTAAAGAGACCCAGTACTTC. Translating it yields CASSFRQSKETQYF.

V and J are TRBV19 and TRBJ1-1, with TRBD1 matching 7 bases. The length of the CDR3 is 14 residues. The germline gives CDR1 LNHDA, CDR2 SQIVND (reference sequence). Trimming removed 1 base from V and 7 bases from J; junction bases left unmatched: 6. In nucleotides, the CDR3 is TGTGCCAGTAGTATAGGGGACAGAAGGGGTGAAGCTTTCTTT. This translates into CASSIGDRRGEAFF.